This T cell receptor beta chain originates from a study of blood T cell repertoires in COVID-19. Study details: Samples taken during acute and convalescent COVID-19 were collected in the United States, Italy and Spain. PBMCs, B-cell-depleted T cells, or T cells were the source of the cDNA or gDNA that made up the material.

In the study's own analysis: Reference gene primer amplification in the assay estimated nucleated cell counts. Assay used: immunoSEQ multiplex PCR; TCRdb lists only in-frame clones, some missing. V, J and clone size are taken as reported in that table, and D and trimming were inferred from the DNA itself. The repertoire includes under 170,000 clones, about 80% of them detected once, and over 2% sits in the top ten. Trimming took off 6 bases at V and 3 bases at J, with 10 bases between the two ends. Germline assignment: CDR1 MDHEN and CDR2 SYDVKM. The CDR3 extends over 13 amino acids. The receptor was derived from a man aged 65 to 79 with acute or convalescent COVID-19. The chain uses TRBV28 and TRBJ2-3; tentatively, D is TRBD1 (6 bases). The specimen was peripheral blood. The CDR3 here is CASSAGQTDTQYF. CDR3 in DNA: TGTGCCAGCAGCGCCGGACAGACAGATACGCAGTATTTT.